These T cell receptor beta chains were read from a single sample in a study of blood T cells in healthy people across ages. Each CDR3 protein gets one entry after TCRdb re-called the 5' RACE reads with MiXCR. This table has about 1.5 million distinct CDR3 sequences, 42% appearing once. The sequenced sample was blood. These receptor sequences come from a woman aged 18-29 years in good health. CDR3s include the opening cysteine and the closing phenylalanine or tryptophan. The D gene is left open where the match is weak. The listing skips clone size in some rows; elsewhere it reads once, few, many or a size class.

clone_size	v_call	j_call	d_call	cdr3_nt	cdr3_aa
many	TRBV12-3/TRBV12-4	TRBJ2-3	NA	TGTGCCAGCAGCTTCGGCGGGGGCACAGATACGCAGTATTTT	CASSFGGGTDTQYF
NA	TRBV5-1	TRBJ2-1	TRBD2	TGCGCCAGCAGCCCGCCCGGACTAGCGGGAGGTTGCAATGAGCAGTTCTTC	CASSPPGLAGGCNEQFF
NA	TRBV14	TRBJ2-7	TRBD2	TGTGCCAGCAGCCAATCCCCCTGGGAGGGTATCTCCTACGAGCAGTACTTC	CASSQSPWEGISYEQYF
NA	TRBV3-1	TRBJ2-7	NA	TGTGCCAGCAGCAAATTTAACGAGCAGTACTTC	CASSKFNEQYF
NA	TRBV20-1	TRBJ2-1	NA	TGCAGTGCTAGAGATCTCCTGCGCCAACAGAGCAATGAGCAGTTCTTC	CSARDLLRQQSNEQFF
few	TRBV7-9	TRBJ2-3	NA	TGTACCAGCAAGGCAGATACGCAGTATTTT	CTSKADTQYF
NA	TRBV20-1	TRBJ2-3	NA	TGCAGTGCTAGAGATGGGCGGGCCCCAGATACGCAGTATTTT	CSARDGRAPDTQYF
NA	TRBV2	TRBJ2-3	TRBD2	TGTGCCAGCAGTGAAGATGCGGGAGCGGCAGATACGCAGTATTTT	CASSEDAGAADTQYF
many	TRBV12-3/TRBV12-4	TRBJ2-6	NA	TGTGCCAGCACCCCTCCAAATTCTGGGGCCAACGTCCTGACTTTC	CASTPPNSGANVLTF
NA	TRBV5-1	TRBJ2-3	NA	TGCGCCAGCAGCTTGGGGGATTTCGCAGATACGCAGTATTTT	CASSLGDFADTQYF
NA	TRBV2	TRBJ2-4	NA	TGTGCCAGCAGTGGAGTAGAGGCCCAGTACTTC	CASSGVEAQYF